Listed below are T cell receptor beta chains from one sample, sequenced in a study of molecular identifiers for immune sequencing clone quantification. TCRdb re-called the PCR reads through MiXCR, storing one row per CDR3 protein. The sample yields 600,000 to 650,000 distinct CDR3 sequences, just under 20% seen once. The sample was naive CD8+ T cells from blood, with Jurkat cell RNA spiked in. Every receptor here comes from a human donor in good health. Some libraries in this study had Jurkat cell RNA spiked in. Both conserved end residues are trimmed from each CDR3.

TRBJ2-2	TRBV2	ARGEGLKSGELL
TRBJ2-1	TRBV24-1	ATSDETWGGYNEQF
TRBJ2-5	TRBV6-5	ASSYDLGGETQY
TRBJ2-7	TRBV10-3	AVSDPGLAGEQY
TRBJ2-5	TRBV7-9	ASSFDPAGLRYQETQY
TRBJ2-7	TRBV9	ASGARDRPYEQY
TRBJ1-5	TRBV5-1	ASSPGQGPGNQPQH
TRBJ2-3	TRBV6-5	ASSYGGLATDTQY
TRBJ1-5	TRBV6-2/TRBV6-3	ASSFGTANQPQH
TRBJ1-1	TRBV9	ASSVGAGTEAF
TRBJ2-7	TRBV11-2	ASSPIGGTGSYEQY
TRBJ1-5	TRBV6-4	ASSDVGASNQPQH
TRBJ1-1	TRBV7-8	ASSTDRLNTEAF
TRBJ1-1	TRBV30	AWSLVTGEAF
TRBJ2-7	TRBV11-2	ASSPTGPILHEQY